This T cell receptor beta chain is drawn from a study of OX40 agonist ivuxolimab in advanced cancers. For the study at large: While on treatment, patients had intravenous ivuxolimab at 0.01 to 10 mg/kg every 2 weeks. Therapy given before enrollment (anti-PD-1, anti-PD-L1 or anti-CTLA-4) was allowed, and 30% to 50% had some. Whole-study findings and limits: The study observed clonal expansion of CD4+ and CD8+ blood T cells by week 6 at 0.1 to 3.0 mg/kg.

This clone appeared once. The antigen remains unidentified. The CDR3 spans 16 residues. The V gene's germline CDR1 is ENHRY and CDR2 SYGVKD. V was pared by 3 bases and J by 8 bases, with 14 bases of the junction left unmatched. Assay: immunoSEQ multiplex PCR; the TCRdb copy retains only in-frame clones and omits some. The sample shows 46,000 or so clones, 77% of them seen only once. The sequence derives from an adult with an advanced solid tumor such as melanoma, head and neck, liver or kidney cancer. J is TRBJ1-2 and V is TRBV10-3, with TRBD1 matching 8 bases. The specimen comprised CD4+ or CD8+ T cells sorted from blood, sampled in a trial of the OX40 agonist ivuxolimab. CDR3 sequence reads: CAISDPRTGRRRGYTF. The CDR3 nucleotides are TGTGCCATCAGTGACCCTCGGACAGGGCGTCGTAGGGGCTACACCTTC.